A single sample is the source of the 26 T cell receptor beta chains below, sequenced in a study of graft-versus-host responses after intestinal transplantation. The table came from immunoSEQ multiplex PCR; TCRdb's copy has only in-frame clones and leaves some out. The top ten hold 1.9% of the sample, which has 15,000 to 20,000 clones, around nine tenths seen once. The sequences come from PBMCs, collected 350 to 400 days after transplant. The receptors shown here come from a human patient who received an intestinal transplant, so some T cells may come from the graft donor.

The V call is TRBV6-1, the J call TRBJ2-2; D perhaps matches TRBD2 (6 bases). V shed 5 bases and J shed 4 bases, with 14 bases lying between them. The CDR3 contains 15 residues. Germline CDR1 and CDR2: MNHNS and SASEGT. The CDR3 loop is CASSPSLGGTGELFF. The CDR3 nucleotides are TGTGCCAGCAGTCCAAGCTTGGGAGGCACCGGGGAGCTGTTTTTT.

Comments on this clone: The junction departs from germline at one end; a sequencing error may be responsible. The DNA of the CDR3 is TGTGCTAGCAGCTTTGGTGTAGAGGAGACCCAGTACTTC. Encoded protein: CASSFGVEETQYF. This rearrangement joins TRBV7-7 to TRBJ2-5; no firm D call. The CDR3 has 13 amino acids. The germline CDR1 and CDR2 sequences are SSHAT and FNYEAQ (reference sequence).

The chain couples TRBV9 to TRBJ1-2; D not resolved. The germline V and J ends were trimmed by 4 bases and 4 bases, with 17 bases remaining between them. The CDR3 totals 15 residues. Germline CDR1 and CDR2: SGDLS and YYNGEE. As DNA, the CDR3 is TGTGCCAGCAGCCTAGGACCGGCTCCCCTCTATGGCTACACCTTC. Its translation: CASSLGPAPLYGYTF.

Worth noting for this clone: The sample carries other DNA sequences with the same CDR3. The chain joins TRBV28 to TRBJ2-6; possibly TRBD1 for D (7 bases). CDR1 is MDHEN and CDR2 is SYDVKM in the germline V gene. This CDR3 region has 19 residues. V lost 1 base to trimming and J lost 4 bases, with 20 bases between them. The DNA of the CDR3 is TGTGCCAGCAGTTTATTCGCGGGACAGACTTTTAAGGGGGCCAACGTCCTGACTTTC. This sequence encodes CASSLFAGQTFKGANVLTF.

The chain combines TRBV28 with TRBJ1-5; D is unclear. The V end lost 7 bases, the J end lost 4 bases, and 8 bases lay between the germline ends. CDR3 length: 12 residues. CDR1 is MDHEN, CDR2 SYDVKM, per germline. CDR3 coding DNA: TGTGCCAGCAAGGACCAAAATCAGCCCCAGCATTTT. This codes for CASKDQNQPQHF.

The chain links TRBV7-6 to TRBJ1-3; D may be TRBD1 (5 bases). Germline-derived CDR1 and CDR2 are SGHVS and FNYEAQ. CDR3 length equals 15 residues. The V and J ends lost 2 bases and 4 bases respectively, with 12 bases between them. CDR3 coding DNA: TGTGCCAGCAGCTTAAACAGGCAGGACGGAAACACCATATATTTT. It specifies CASSLNRQDGNTIYF.

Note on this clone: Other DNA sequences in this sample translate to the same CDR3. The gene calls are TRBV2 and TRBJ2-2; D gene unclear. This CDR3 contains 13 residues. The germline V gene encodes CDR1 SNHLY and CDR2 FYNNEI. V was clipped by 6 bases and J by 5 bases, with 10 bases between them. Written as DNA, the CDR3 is TGTGCCAGCAGCGGAGTGGAGACCGGGGAGCTGTTTTTT. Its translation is CASSGVETGELFF. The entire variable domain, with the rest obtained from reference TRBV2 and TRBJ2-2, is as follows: EPEVTQTPSHQVTQMGQEVILRCVPISNHLYFYWYRQILGQKVEFLVSFYNNEISEKSEIFDDQFSVERPDGSNFTLKIRSTKLEDSAMYFCASSGVETGELFFGEGSRLTVL.

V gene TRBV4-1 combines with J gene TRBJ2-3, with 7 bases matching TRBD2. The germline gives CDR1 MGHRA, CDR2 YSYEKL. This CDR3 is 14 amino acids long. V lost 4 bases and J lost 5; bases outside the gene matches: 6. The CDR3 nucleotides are TGCGCCAGCAGCCCATTAGCGGGCGGAGATACGCAGTATTTT. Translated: CASSPLAGGDTQYF.

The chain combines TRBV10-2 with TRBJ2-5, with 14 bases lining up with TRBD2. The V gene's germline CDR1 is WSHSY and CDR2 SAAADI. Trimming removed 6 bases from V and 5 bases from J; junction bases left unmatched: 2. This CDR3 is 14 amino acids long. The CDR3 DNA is TGCGCCAGCAGGGGACTAGCGGGAGAGGAGACCCAGTACTTC. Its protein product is CASRGLAGEETQYF.

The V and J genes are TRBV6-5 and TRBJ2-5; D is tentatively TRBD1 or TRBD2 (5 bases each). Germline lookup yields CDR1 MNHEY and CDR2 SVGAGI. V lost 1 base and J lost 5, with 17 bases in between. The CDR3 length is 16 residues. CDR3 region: CASSYYTGTEGETQYF. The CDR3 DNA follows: TGTGCCAGCAGTTACTACACCGGGACCGAAGGGGAGACCCAGTACTTC.

The CDR3 reads CASSLAAGYEQYF. The CDR3 nucleotides are TGTGCCAGCAGCTTAGCAGCGGGATACGAGCAGTACTTC. The chain combines TRBV7-2 with TRBJ2-7; 7 nucleotides align to TRBD2. There are 13 residues in the CDR3. Germline assignment: CDR1 SGHTA and CDR2 FQGNSA. The junction had 0 bases not matched to a gene; V was cut back by 0 bases and J by 4 bases.

CDR3 sequence: CASSVQGFVGEQYF. As DNA, the CDR3 is TGTGCCAGCAGTGTGCAGGGCTTCGTCGGCGAGCAGTACTTC. The chain recombines TRBV6-4 with TRBJ2-7, with TRBD1 as a possible D gene (5 bases). Germline-derived CDR1 and CDR2 are MRHNA and SNTAGT. The CDR3 length is 14 residues. Between the trimmed V and J ends, which lost 4 bases and 6 bases, there was a span of 16 bases.

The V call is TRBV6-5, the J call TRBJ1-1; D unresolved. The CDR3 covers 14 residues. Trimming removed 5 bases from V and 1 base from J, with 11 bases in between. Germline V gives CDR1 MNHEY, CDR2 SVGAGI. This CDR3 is CASSAAGKNTEAFF. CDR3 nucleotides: TGTGCCAGCAGTGCCGCGGGGAAGAACACTGAAGCTTTCTTT.

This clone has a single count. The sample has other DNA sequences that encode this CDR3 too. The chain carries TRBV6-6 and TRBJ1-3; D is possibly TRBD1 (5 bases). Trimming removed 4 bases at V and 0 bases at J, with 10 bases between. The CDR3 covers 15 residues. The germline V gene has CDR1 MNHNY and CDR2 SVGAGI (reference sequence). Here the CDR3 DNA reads TGTGCCAGCAGTTTAACAGGCGGCTCTGGAAACACCATATATTTT. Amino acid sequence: CASSLTGGSGNTIYF.

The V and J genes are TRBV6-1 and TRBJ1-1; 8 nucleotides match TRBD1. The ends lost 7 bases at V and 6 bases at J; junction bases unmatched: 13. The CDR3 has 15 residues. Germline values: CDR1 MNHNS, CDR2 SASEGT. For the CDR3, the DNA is TGTGCCAGCACCCCGGACAGGGTGATATGGGCTGAAGCTTTCTTT. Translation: CASTPDRVIWAEAFF.

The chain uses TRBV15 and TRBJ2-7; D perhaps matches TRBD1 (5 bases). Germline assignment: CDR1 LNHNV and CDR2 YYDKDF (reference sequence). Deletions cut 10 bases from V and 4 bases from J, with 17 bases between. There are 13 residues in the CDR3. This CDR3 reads CAISTQRGYEQYF. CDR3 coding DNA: TGTGCCATCTCCACTCAAAGGGGTTACGAGCAGTACTTC.

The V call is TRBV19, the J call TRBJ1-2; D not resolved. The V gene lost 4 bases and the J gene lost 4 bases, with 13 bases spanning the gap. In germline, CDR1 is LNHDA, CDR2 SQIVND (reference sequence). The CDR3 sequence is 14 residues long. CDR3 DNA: TGTGCCAGTAGTACCCTGACACGTCGCTATGGCTACACCTTC. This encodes CASSTLTRRYGYTF.

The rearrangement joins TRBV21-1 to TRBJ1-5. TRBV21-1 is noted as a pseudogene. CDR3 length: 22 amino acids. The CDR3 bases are TGTGCCAGCAGCTCCTCCAATTCACCCCGTGACACCCTGATGGGGGTCAATCAGCCCCAGCATTTT. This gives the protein CASSSSNSPRDTLMGVNQPQHF.

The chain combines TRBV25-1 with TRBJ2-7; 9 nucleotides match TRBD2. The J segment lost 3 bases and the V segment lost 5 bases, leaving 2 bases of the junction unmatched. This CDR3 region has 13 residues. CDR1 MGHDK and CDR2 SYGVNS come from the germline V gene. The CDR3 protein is CASSSSGNYEQYF. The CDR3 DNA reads TGTGCCAGCAGTTCTAGCGGGAACTACGAGCAGTACTTC.

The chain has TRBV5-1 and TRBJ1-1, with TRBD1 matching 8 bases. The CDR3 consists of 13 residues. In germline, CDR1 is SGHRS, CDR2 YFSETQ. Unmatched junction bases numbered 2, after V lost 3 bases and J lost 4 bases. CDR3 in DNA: TGCGCCAGCAGCTACGACAGGGGCACTGAAGCTTTCTTT. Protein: CASSYDRGTEAFF.

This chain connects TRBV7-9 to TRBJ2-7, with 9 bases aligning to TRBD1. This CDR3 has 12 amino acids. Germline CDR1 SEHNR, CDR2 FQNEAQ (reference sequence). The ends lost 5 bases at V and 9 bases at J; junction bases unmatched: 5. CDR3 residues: CASSPGTGWQYF. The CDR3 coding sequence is TGTGCCAGCAGCCCCGGGACAGGGTGGCAGTACTTC.

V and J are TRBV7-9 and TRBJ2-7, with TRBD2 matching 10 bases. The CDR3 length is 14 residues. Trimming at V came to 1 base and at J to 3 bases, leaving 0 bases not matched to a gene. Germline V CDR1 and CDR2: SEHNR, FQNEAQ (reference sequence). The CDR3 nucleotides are TGTGCCAGCAGCTTAGAGCGGGGGGGCTACGAGCAGTACTTC. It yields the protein CASSLERGGYEQYF. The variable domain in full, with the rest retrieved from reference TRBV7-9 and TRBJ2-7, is DTGVSQNPRHKITKRGQNVTFRCDPISEHNRLYWYRQTLGQGPEFLTYFQNEAQLEKSRLLSDRFSAERPKGSFSTLEIQRTEQGDSAMYLCASSLERGGYEQYFGPGTRLTVT.

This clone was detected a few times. The CDR3 reads CASSEAGRGDQPQHF. DNA of the CDR3: TGTGCCAGCAGTGAAGCGGGGAGGGGCGATCAGCCCCAGCATTTT. This chain links TRBV6-1 with TRBJ1-5, with D possibly TRBD1 on 5 matching bases. Germline loops: CDR1 MNHNS, CDR2 SASEGT. CDR3 length: 15 residues. V was pared by 0 bases and J by 5 bases, with 11 bases between.

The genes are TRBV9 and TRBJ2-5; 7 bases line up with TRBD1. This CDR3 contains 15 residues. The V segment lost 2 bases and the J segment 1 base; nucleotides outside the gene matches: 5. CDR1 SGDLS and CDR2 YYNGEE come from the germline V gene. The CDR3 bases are TGTGCCAGCAGCGTCGGGACAGAGACCCAAGAGACCCAGTACTTC. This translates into CASSVGTETQETQYF.

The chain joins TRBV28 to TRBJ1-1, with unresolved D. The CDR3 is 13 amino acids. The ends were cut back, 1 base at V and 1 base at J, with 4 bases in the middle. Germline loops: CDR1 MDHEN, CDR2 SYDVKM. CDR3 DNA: TGTGCCAGCAGTTTATCAGGGAACACTGAAGCTTTCTTT. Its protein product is CASSLSGNTEAFF. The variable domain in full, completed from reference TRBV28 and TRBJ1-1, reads DVKVTQSSRYLVKRTGEKVFLECVQDMDHENMFWYRQDPGLGLRLIYFSYDVKMKEKGDIPEGYSVSREKKERFSLILESASTNQTSMYLCASSLSGNTEAFFGQGTRLTVV.

CDR3 bases: TGTGCCAGCAGGTTAACAGGGAATGAAAAACTGTTTTTT. Translating it yields CASRLTGNEKLFF. V is TRBV6-1 and J is TRBJ1-4; D possibly corresponds to TRBD1 (6 bases). Trimming took off 6 bases at V and 5 bases at J, with 10 bases between the two ends. This CDR3 comprises 13 residues. Germline values: CDR1 MNHNS, CDR2 SASEGT.